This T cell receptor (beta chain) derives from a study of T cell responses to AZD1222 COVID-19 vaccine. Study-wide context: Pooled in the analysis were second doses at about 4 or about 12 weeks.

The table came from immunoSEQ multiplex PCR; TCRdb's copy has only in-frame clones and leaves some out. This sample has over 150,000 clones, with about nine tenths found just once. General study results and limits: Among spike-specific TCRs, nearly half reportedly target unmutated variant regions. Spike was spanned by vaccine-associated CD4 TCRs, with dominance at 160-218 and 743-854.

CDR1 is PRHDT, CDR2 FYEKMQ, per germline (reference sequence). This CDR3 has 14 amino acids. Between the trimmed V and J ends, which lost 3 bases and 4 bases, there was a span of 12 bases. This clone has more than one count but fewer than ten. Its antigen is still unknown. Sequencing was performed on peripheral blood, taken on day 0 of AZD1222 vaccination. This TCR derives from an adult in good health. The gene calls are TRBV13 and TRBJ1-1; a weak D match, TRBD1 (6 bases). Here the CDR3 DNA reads TGTGCCAGCAGCTTCGCCACAGGGAGCACTGAAGCTTTCTTT. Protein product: CASSFATGSTEAFF.